The 29 T cell receptor beta chains listed next were all sequenced from one sample in a study of blood T cell repertoires in COVID-19. Generated by immunoSEQ multiplex PCR, the TCRdb table keeps only in-frame clones and is missing some. The sample holds fewer than 350,000 clones, about 90% seen once. Sequenced material: peripheral blood. These receptors were collected from a woman in her fifties or sixties who had recovered from COVID-19.

The gene calls are TRBV4-3 and TRBJ1-5, with 7 bases identical to TRBD1. Germline assignment: CDR1 LGHNA and CDR2 YSLEER. This CDR3 spans 15 amino acids. Trimming took 0 bases from V and 5 from J; bases not matched to a gene: 4. CDR3 DNA: TGCGCCAGCAGCCAAGACCGGACAGGCCATCAGCCCCAGCATTTT. It encodes CASSQDRTGHQPQHF.

The gene calls are TRBV28 and TRBJ1-2, with D possibly TRBD1 on 5 matching bases. Germline values: CDR1 MDHEN, CDR2 SYDVKM. V gave up 1 base and J gave up 3 bases, with 9 bases separating them. This CDR3 contains 14 residues. In DNA form, the CDR3 reads TGTGCCAGCAGTTTATCGGGGGTCTACTATGGCTACACCTTC. It is translated as CASSLSGVYYGYTF.

This chain uses TRBV7-2 with TRBJ2-7, with D possibly being TRBD1 (5 bases). Germline V lookup: CDR1 SGHTA, CDR2 FQGNSA. This CDR3 comprises 14 residues. Trimming shortened V by 4 bases and J by 7 bases, and 17 bases separated the two germline ends. CDR3 sequence: CASSWSPGKGEQYF. In DNA, the CDR3 is TGTGCCAGCAGCTGGTCCCCGGGCAAGGGGGAGCAGTACTTC. Full variable domain (rest looked up from reference TRBV7-2 and TRBJ2-7): GAGVSQSPSNKVTEKGKDVELRCDPISGHTALYWYRQSLGQGLEFLIYFQGNSAPDKSGLPSDRFSAERTGGSVSTLTIQRTQQEDSAVYLCASSWSPGKGEQYFGPGTRLTVT.

This clone was seen just once. The chain joins TRBV28 to TRBJ2-1; 8 bases fit TRBD1. Germline CDR1 reads MDHEN; CDR2 reads SYDVKM. The CDR3 is 14 amino acids. Trimming removed 6 bases from V and 5 bases from J; junction bases left unmatched: 6. The CDR3 loop is CASSRRQGNNEQFF. The CDR3 region has the DNA TGTGCCAGCAGCCGTCGACAGGGGAACAATGAGCAGTTCTTC.

Ten or more counts support this clone. V usage is TRBV6-2 or TRBV6-3 and J usage is TRBJ1-1; D unresolved. V lost 2 bases and J 1 base, leaving 5 bases between the germline ends. Germline V gene sequence: CDR1 MNHEY, CDR2 SVGEGT. The CDR3 runs to 13 residues. CDR3 region: CASSYERNTEAFF. CDR3 nucleotides: TGTGCCAGCAGTTACGAGAGGAACACTGAAGCTTTCTTT.

The rearrangement joins TRBV30 to TRBJ1-1; possibly TRBD1 for D (5 bases). The germline V gene encodes CDR1 GTSNPN and CDR2 SVGIG (reference sequence). Between the trimmed V and J ends, which lost 2 bases and 0 bases, there was a span of 7 bases. CDR3 length equals 13 residues. The CDR3 here is CAWSTGMNTEAFF. CDR3 nucleotide sequence: TGTGCCTGGAGTACAGGAATGAACACTGAAGCTTTCTTT.

This chain uses TRBV7-8 with TRBJ1-1; possible D gene TRBD1, 5 bases. Germline CDR1 reads SGHVS; CDR2 reads FQNEAQ. V lost 1 base to trimming and J lost 1 base, with 10 bases between them. The CDR3 consists of 15 residues. The CDR3 DNA sequence: TGTGCCAGCAGCTTAGTCCGGACACAGAACACTGAAGCTTTCTTT. This translates into CASSLVRTQNTEAFF.

This chain connects TRBV11-3 to TRBJ2-3; tentative D call: TRBD1 (6 bases). Trimming left V 7 bases short and J 8 bases short, with 10 bases between. This CDR3 has 11 amino acids. From germline, CDR1 is SGHNT and CDR2 YENEEA. DNA of the CDR3: TGTGCCAGCAAAAACAGGGCTACGCAGTATTTT. Protein sequence: CASKNRATQYF.

In its sample, this clone was seen once. The chain combines TRBV4-2 with TRBJ1-4; no definite D call. Germline loops: CDR1 LGHNA, CDR2 YNFKEQ. Trimming took 0 bases from V and 8 from J, leaving 13 bases between them. This CDR3 is 15 amino acids long. The CDR3 loop is CASSQDLRAGEKLFF. The CDR3 region has the DNA TGTGCCAGCAGCCAAGATTTGAGGGCCGGAGAAAAACTGTTTTTT.

The V gene is TRBV7-9, the J gene TRBJ1-1, with no clear D. Germline loops: CDR1 SEHNR, CDR2 FQNEAQ (reference sequence). V lost 0 bases and J lost 4, with 12 bases in between. This CDR3 has 15 residues. The CDR3 DNA reads TGTGCCAGCAGCTTAGCTTCAGGTTTGAGCACTGAAGCTTTCTTT. It codes for CASSLASGLSTEAFF.

The V gene is TRBV5-1, the J gene TRBJ2-3, with 7 nucleotides matching TRBD2. J was trimmed by 1 base and V by 0 bases; bases with no gene match: 5. Germline CDR1 and CDR2: SGHRS and YFSETQ. This CDR3 is built from 16 residues. The CDR3 sequence: CASSLVLAGGTDTQYF. DNA for the CDR3: TGCGCCAGCAGCTTGGTGTTGGCGGGAGGCACAGATACGCAGTATTTT.

The chain has TRBV5-1 and TRBJ2-3; 9 bases are shared with TRBD1. V lost 0 bases to trimming and J lost 1 base; unmatched junction nucleotides: 6. This CDR3 is built from 17 residues. From germline, CDR1 is SGHRS and CDR2 YFSETQ. CDR3 DNA sequence: TGCGCCAGCAGCTTGGATGGGACAGGGTTAGGCACAGATACGCAGTATTTT. Translated: CASSLDGTGLGTDTQYF.

V and J are TRBV6-4 and TRBJ1-2; D may be TRBD1 (5 bases). Germline CDR1 reads MRHNA; CDR2 reads SNTAGT. This CDR3 spans 13 amino acids. V dropped 5 bases and J dropped 3 bases, with 10 bases sitting between them. The CDR3 nucleotides read TGTGCCAGCAGTCTCGACAGTCACTATGGCTACACCTTC. This encodes CASSLDSHYGYTF.

This clone was found many times. This chain joins TRBV6-5 and TRBJ2-5; 10 positions agree with TRBD2. V shed 8 bases and J 7 bases; nucleotides not matched to a gene: 7. This CDR3 contains 13 residues. Germline-derived CDR1 and CDR2 are MNHEY and SVGAGI. The CDR3 is CASHASGSRTQYF. CDR3 sequence (DNA): TGTGCCAGCCATGCTAGCGGGAGTAGGACCCAGTACTTC.

The chain recombines TRBV5-5 with TRBJ2-3; TRBD1 agrees at 10 bases. CDR1 is SGHKS, CDR2 YYEKEE, per germline (reference sequence). The V gene end was trimmed by 4 bases and the J gene end by 1 base; junction bases not matched to a gene: 6. The CDR3 is made up of 16 amino acids. The CDR3: CASSTRQGAGTDTQYF. The CDR3 DNA is TGTGCCAGCAGCACCCGACAGGGGGCCGGCACAGATACGCAGTATTTT.

The chain employs TRBV6-6 and TRBJ2-7; 7 nucleotides match TRBD1. The CDR3 length is 15 residues. Germline V gene lookup returns CDR1 MNHNY and CDR2 SVGAGI (reference sequence). V dropped 6 bases and J dropped 5; count of bases not matched to a gene: 13. DNA for the CDR3: TGTGCCAGCAGCCCCCAGAACAGGGGCTCTCACGAGCAGTACTTC. Its translation is CASSPQNRGSHEQYF.

This clone occurred a few times. The chain has TRBV2 and TRBJ1-5; 11 bases agree with TRBD1. V trimming: 6 bases; J trimming: 1 base; junction bases outside the gene matches: 8. This CDR3 is 17 amino acids long. Germline V gives CDR1 SNHLY, CDR2 FYNNEI. CDR3 residues: CASRRDRGRGSNQPQHF. The CDR3 bases are TGTGCCAGCAGGCGGGACAGGGGGAGGGGAAGCAATCAGCCCCAGCATTTT.

The rearrangement uses TRBV11-2 and TRBJ2-7, with TRBD2 identical over 8 bases. V trimming: 3 bases; J trimming: 0 bases; junction bases outside the gene matches: 10. Germline CDR1 is SGHAT and CDR2 is FQNNGV. This CDR3 is built from 17 residues. CDR3 sequence (DNA): TGTGCCAGCAGCTTTCAGCCGGGACTAGGTCCCTCCTACGAGCAGTACTTC. This gives the protein CASSFQPGLGPSYEQYF.

This clone showed up just once. V gene TRBV5-6 combines with J gene TRBJ2-5; 8 positions agree with TRBD2. The germline CDR1 and CDR2 sequences are SGHDT and YYEEEE. The CDR3 contains 15 residues. V shed 6 bases, J shed 7 bases, and the junction held 14 bases outside the gene matches. CDR3: CASKPTGGGPSTQYF. In DNA form, the CDR3 reads TGTGCCAGCAAGCCCACCGGGGGGGGACCCTCGACCCAGTACTTC. Drawing the rest from reference TRBV5-6 and TRBJ2-5, the complete variable domain is DAGVTQSPTHLIKTRGQQVTLRCSPKSGHDTVSWYQQALGQGPQFIFQYYEEEERQRGNFPDRFSGHQFPNYSSELNVNALLLGDSALYLCASKPTGGGPSTQYFGPGTRLLVL.

This chain links TRBV10-3 with TRBJ2-1; unclear D gene. Germline V CDR1 and CDR2: ENHRY, SYGVKD. V gave up 3 bases and J gave up 9 bases, with 12 bases separating them. The CDR3 is 13 amino acids. CDR3 sequence: CAISDPRTIEQFF. The CDR3 DNA reads TGTGCCATCAGTGACCCGCGTACCATTGAGCAGTTCTTC.

The CDR3 DNA is TGTGCCAGCAGCTTGCGGACAGGAGGTCAAGAGACCCAGTACTTC. Encoded protein: CASSLRTGGQETQYF. V gene TRBV11-2 combines with J gene TRBJ2-5, with 7 bases identical to TRBD1. This CDR3 has 15 residues. J was trimmed by 2 bases and V by 3 bases; bases with no gene match: 6. The germline V gene has CDR1 SGHAT and CDR2 FQNNGV.

This rearrangement joins TRBV24-1 to TRBJ2-5, with D perhaps TRBD2 (5 bases). Trimming took 3 bases from V and 6 from J, leaving 10 bases between them. The CDR3 has 13 residues. CDR1 is KGHDR, CDR2 SFDVKD, per germline. The CDR3 loop reads CATSDMGSQTQYF. In DNA, the CDR3 is TGTGCCACCAGTGATATGGGGAGTCAGACCCAGTACTTC.

This clone appeared a few times. CDR3 protein: CASSTQGLAGQFF. CDR3 bases: TGTGCCAGCAGCACCCAGGGACTAGCTGGGCAGTTCTTC. The gene calls are TRBV7-9 and TRBJ2-1; 9 nucleotides line up with TRBD2. CDR3 size: 13 residues. V dropped 5 bases and J dropped 12; count of bases not matched to a gene: 8. Germline CDR1 SEHNR, CDR2 FQNEAQ (reference sequence). Full variable domain (outside the CDR3, taken from reference TRBV7-9 and TRBJ2-1): DTGVSQNPRHKITKRGQNVTFRCDPISEHNRLYWYRQTLGQGPEFLTYFQNEAQLEKSRLLSDRFSAERPKGSFSTLEIQRTEQGDSAMYLCASSTQGLAGQFFGPGTRLTVL.

To note about this clone: Other DNA sequences in the same sample also yield this CDR3. This sequence joins TRBV7-2 and TRBJ1-1; D uncertain. The germline CDR1 and CDR2 sequences are SGHTA and FQGNSA. V dropped 3 bases and J dropped 5 bases, with 10 bases sitting between them. CDR3 length: 13 residues. Here the CDR3 DNA reads TGTGCCAGCAGCTTGGATAGGGAGACTGAAGCTTTCTTT. Translated: CASSLDRETEAFF.

The chain is built from TRBV5-1 and TRBJ2-2, with D possibly TRBD2 on 5 matching bases. The CDR3 length is 15 residues. CDR1 is SGHRS and CDR2 is YFSETQ in the germline V gene. With 4 bases removed from V and 2 bases from J, the gap between germline ends came to 12 bases. CDR3 sequence reads: CASSPRGGNTGELFF. CDR3 sequence (DNA): TGCGCCAGCAGCCCCCGTGGAGGAAACACCGGGGAGCTGTTTTTT.

The rearrangement uses TRBV14 and TRBJ2-5; no clear D gene. Trimming took 0 bases from V and 5 from J, leaving 10 bases between them. CDR1 and CDR2 (germline): SGHDN, FVKESK. The CDR3 runs to 14 residues. The CDR3 sequence: CASSQDRSVETQYF. The CDR3, as DNA: TGTGCCAGCAGCCAAGATCGCAGCGTGGAGACCCAGTACTTC.

The chain carries TRBV9 and TRBJ2-1; 7 nucleotides agree with TRBD1. Germline CDR1 reads SGDLS; CDR2 reads YYNGEE. The CDR3 is made up of 16 amino acids. Trimming at V came to 8 bases and at J to 5 bases, leaving 16 bases not matched to a gene. CDR3 region: CARIERDRVRHNEQFF. CDR3 sequence (DNA): TGTGCCAGGATAGAGAGAGACAGGGTCCGGCACAATGAGCAGTTCTTC.

J is TRBJ1-2 and V is TRBV19, with D perhaps TRBD1 (5 bases). The CDR3 has 16 amino acids. CDR1 is LNHDA and CDR2 is SQIVND in the germline V gene (reference sequence). V shed 5 bases and J shed 0 bases, with 16 bases lying between them. The CDR3 DNA is TGTGCCAGTAGTTTGATGAGGACACGGACTAACTATGGCTACACCTTC. This gives the protein CASSLMRTRTNYGYTF.

The rearrangement joins TRBV7-2 to TRBJ1-4; D remains unclear. CDR1 SGHTA and CDR2 FQGNSA come from the germline V gene. V lost 0 bases, J lost 9 bases, and 14 bases lay in between. CDR3 length: 15 residues. For the CDR3, the DNA is TGTGCCAGCAGCTTAGCGTTCACAGACACCAAAAAACTGTTTTTT. As protein: CASSLAFTDTKKLFF. The full variable domain, in which reference TRBV7-2 and TRBJ1-4 provide the parts outside the CDR3, is GAGVSQSPSNKVTEKGKDVELRCDPISGHTALYWYRQSLGQGLEFLIYFQGNSAPDKSGLPSDRFSAERTGGSVSTLTIQRTQQEDSAVYLCASSLAFTDTKKLFFGSGTQLSVL.